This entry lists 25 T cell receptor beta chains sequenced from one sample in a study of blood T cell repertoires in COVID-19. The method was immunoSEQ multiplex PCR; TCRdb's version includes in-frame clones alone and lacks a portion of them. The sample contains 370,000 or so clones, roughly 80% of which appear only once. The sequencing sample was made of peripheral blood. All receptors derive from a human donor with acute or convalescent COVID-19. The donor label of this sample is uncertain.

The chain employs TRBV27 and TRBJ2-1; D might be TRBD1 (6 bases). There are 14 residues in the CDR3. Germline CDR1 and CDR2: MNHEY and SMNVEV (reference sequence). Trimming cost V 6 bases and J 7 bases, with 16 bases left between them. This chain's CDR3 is CASRQGERWNEQFF. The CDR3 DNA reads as TGTGCCAGCAGACAGGGAGAAAGGTGGAATGAGCAGTTCTTC.

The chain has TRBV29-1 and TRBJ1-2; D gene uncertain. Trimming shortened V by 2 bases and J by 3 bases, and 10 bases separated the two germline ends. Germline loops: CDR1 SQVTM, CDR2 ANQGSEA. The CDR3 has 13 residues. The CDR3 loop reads CSVERVLDYGYTF. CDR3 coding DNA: TGCAGCGTTGAACGCGTTCTTGACTATGGCTACACCTTC.

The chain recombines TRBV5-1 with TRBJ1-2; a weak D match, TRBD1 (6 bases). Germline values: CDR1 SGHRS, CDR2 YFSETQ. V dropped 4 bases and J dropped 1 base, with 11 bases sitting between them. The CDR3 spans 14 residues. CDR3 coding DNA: TGCGCCAGCAGCCCCGGGGACATTAACTATGGCTACACCTTC. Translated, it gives CASSPGDINYGYTF.

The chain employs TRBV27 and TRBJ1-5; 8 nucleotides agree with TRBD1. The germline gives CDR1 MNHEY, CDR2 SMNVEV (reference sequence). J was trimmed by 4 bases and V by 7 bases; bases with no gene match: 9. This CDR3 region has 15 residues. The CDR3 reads CASKAGQGANQPQHF. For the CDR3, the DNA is TGTGCCAGCAAAGCAGGGCAGGGGGCGAATCAGCCCCAGCATTTT.

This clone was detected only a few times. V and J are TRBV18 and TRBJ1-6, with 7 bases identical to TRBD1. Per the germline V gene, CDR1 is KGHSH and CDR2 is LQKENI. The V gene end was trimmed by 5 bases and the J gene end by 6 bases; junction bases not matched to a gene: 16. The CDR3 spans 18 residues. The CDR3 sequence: CASSNLQTGKGANSPLHF. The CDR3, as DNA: TGTGCCAGCTCAAATTTACAAACAGGGAAGGGGGCTAATTCACCCCTCCACTTT.

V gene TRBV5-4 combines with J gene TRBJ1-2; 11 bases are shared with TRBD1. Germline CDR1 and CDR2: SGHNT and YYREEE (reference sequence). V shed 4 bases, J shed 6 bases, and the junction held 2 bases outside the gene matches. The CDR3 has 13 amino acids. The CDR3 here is CASSRDRGDGYTF. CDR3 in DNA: TGTGCCAGCAGCAGGGACAGGGGGGATGGCTACACCTTC.

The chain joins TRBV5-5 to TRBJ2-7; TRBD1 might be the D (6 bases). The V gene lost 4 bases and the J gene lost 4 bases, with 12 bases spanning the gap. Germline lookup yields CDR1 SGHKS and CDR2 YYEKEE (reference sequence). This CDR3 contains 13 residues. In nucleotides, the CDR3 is TGTGCCAGCAGCGGATTAGGGGGTTACGAGCAGTACTTC. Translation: CASSGLGGYEQYF.

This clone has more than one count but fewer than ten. The CDR3 protein is CASRRKGETGNTIYF. For the CDR3, the DNA is TGTGCCAGCAGACGAAAGGGGGAAACTGGAAACACCATATATTTT. V usage is TRBV6-5 and J usage is TRBJ1-3, with D perhaps matching TRBD1 (6 bases). The CDR3 is 15 amino acids. Between the trimmed V and J ends, which lost 6 bases and 2 bases, there was a span of 14 bases. Germline V gene lookup returns CDR1 MNHEY and CDR2 SVGAGI.

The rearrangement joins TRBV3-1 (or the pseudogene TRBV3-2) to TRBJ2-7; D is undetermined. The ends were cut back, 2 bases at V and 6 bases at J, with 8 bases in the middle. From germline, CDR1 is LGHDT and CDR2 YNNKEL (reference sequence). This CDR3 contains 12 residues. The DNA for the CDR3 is TGTGCCAGCAGCCAATCCCCGAGCGAGCAGTACTTC. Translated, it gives CASSQSPSEQYF.

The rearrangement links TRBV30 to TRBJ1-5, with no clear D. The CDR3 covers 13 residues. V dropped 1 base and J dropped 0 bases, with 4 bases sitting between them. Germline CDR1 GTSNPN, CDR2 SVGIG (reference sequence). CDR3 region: CAWSDHSNQPQHF. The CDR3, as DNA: TGTGCCTGGAGTGATCATAGCAATCAGCCCCAGCATTTT.

CDR3 nucleotide sequence: TGTGCCAGCAGTTTGCGGGGATACTTACAAGAGACCCAGTACTTC. Encoded protein: CASSLRGYLQETQYF. The gene calls are TRBV27 and TRBJ2-5; a possible D gene is TRBD2 (6 bases). The CDR3 has 15 residues. The germline V gene has CDR1 MNHEY and CDR2 SMNVEV (reference sequence). V lost 3 bases, J lost 2 bases, and 13 bases lay in between.

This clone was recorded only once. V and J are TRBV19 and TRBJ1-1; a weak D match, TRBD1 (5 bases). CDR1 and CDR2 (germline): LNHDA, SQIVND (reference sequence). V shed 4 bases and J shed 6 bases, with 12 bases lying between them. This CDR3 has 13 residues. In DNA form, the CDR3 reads TGTGCCAGTAGTACCGACCAGGGCTCTGAAGCTTTCTTT. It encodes CASSTDQGSEAFF.

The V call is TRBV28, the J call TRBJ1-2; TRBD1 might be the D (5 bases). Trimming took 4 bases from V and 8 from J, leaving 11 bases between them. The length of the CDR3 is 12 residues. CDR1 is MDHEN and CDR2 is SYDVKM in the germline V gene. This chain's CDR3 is CASSSDIRGYTF. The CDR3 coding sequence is TGTGCCAGCAGTTCGGACATCAGGGGCTACACCTTC.

In nucleotides, the CDR3 is TGTGCCAGTAGTATATGGGCCCAAGAGACCCAGTACTTC. Amino acids: CASSIWAQETQYF. The chain joins TRBV19 to TRBJ2-5; D is unresolved. The CDR3 runs 13 residues. Per the germline V gene, CDR1 is LNHDA and CDR2 is SQIVND (reference sequence). The V end was cut by 2 bases, the J end by 1 base, with 5 bases between.

The CDR3 here is CASSLGGRNTEAFF. The CDR3 region has the DNA TGTGCCAGCAGCTTAGGTGGCAGGAACACTGAAGCTTTCTTT. This rearrangement joins TRBV7-6 to TRBJ1-1, with unresolved D. CDR1 is SGHVS and CDR2 is FNYEAQ in the germline V gene. V was clipped by 1 base and J by 1 base, with 7 bases between them. The CDR3 is made up of 14 amino acids.

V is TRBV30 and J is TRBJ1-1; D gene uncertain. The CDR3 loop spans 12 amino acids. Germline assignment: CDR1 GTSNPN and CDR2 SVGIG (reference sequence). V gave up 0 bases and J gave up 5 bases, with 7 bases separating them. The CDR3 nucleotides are TGTGCCTGGAGTGTATTCAAAACTGAAGCTTTCTTT. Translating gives CAWSVFKTEAFF.

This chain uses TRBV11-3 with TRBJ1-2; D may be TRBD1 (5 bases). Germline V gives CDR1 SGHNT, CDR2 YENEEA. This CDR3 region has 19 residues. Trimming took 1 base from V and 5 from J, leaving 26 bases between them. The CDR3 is CASSLAKNVGPGGHYGYTF. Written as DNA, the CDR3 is TGTGCCAGCAGCTTAGCGAAAAACGTTGGGCCCGGCGGACATTATGGCTACACCTTC.

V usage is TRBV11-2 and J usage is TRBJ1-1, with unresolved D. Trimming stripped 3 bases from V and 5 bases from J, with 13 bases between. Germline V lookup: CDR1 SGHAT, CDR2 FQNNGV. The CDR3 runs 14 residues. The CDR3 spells CASSLDGEVTEAFF. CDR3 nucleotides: TGTGCCAGCAGCTTGGACGGGGAAGTTACTGAAGCTTTCTTT.

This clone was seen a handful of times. For the CDR3, the DNA is TGCGCCAGCAGCTACGGACAGGGGGTGGGCTATGGCTACACCTTC. Protein sequence: CASSYGQGVGYGYTF. The chain couples TRBV4-1 to TRBJ1-2; 10 nucleotides line up with TRBD1. The germline gives CDR1 MGHRA, CDR2 YSYEKL. The CDR3 runs to 15 residues. Trimming at V came to 5 bases and at J to 4 bases, leaving 7 bases not matched to a gene.

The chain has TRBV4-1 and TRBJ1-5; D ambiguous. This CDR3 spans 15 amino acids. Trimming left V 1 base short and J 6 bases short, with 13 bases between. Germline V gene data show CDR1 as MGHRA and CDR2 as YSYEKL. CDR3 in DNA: TGCGCCAGCAGCCAAGTAGATTCCCCGAGTCAGCCCCAGCATTTT. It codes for CASSQVDSPSQPQHF.

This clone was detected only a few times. CDR3 nucleotide sequence: TGTGCCAGCAGCCGCCTGAACCGGGGTACGGACAATGAGCAGTTCTTC. Its translation is CASSRLNRGTDNEQFF. This chain joins TRBV11-2 and TRBJ2-1, with TRBD2 as a possible D gene (5 bases). This CDR3 region has 16 residues. Germline CDR1 SGHAT, CDR2 FQNNGV. V was cut by 5 bases and J by 5 bases, with 19 bases left in between.

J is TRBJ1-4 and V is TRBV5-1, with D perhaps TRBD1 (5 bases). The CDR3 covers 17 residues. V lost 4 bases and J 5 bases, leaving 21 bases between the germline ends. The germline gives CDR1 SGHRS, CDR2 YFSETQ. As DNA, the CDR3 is TGCGCCAGCAGCCCACGACAGACATGGATTTTAAATGAAAAACTGTTTTTT. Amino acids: CASSPRQTWILNEKLFF.

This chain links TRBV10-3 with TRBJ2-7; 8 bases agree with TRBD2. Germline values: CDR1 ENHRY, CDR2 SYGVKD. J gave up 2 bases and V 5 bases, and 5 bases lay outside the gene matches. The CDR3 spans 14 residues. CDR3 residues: CAISSGSLPYEQYF. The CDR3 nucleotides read TGTGCCATCAGTAGCGGGAGTCTCCCCTACGAGCAGTACTTC.

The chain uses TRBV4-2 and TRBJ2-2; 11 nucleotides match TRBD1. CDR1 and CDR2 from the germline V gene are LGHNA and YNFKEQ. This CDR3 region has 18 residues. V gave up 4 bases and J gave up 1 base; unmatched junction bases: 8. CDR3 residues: CASSRGKGQGENTGELFF. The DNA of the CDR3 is TGTGCCAGCAGCCGGGGAAAGGGACAGGGGGAGAACACCGGGGAGCTGTTTTTT.

The CDR3 DNA is TGTGCCTGGGCTCTTGCAGGGGCCACTGAAGCTTTCTTT. Translating it yields CAWALAGATEAFF. This rearrangement joins TRBV30 to TRBJ1-1; D possibly corresponds to TRBD1 (6 bases). This CDR3 is built from 13 residues. The V gene's germline CDR1 is GTSNPN and CDR2 SVGIG (reference sequence). Trimming took off 5 bases at V and 4 bases at J, with 14 bases between the two ends. The variable domain in full, completed from reference TRBV30 and TRBJ1-1, reads SQTIHQWPATLVQPVGSPLSLECTVEGTSNPNLYWYRQAAGRGLQLLFYSVGIGQISSEVPQNLSASRPQDRQFILSSKKLLLSDSGFYLCAWALAGATEAFFGQGTRLTVV.